A selection of T cell receptor beta chains follows, all from one sample in a study of T cell responses to AZD1222 COVID-19 vaccine. TCRdb keeps only in-frame clones here, not all; method: immunoSEQ multiplex PCR. The table shows around 140,000 clones, with about 92% occurring only once. Specimen: peripheral blood, collected on day 0 of AZD1222 vaccination. These receptors all come from an adult in good health. CDR3s include the opening cysteine and the closing phenylalanine or tryptophan. D genes are given only for firm matches. A row's size may be missing; if present it is once, few, many or a size class.

j_call: TRBJ2-7
d_call: -
v_call: TRBV7-9
clone_size: -
cdr3_aa: CASSSPGQSYEQYF

j_call: TRBJ1-2
d_call: -
v_call: TRBV15
clone_size: -
cdr3_aa: CATSRDLGGAGGYTF

j_call: TRBJ2-3
d_call: TRBD2
v_call: TRBV6-5
clone_size: -
cdr3_aa: CASSYSLAGGDTQYF

j_call: TRBJ1-2
d_call: -
v_call: TRBV19
clone_size: -
cdr3_aa: CASSIGGNYGYTF

j_call: TRBJ1-1
d_call: -
v_call: TRBV10-3
clone_size: -
cdr3_aa: CAISKGSSEAFF

j_call: TRBJ1-1
d_call: -
v_call: TRBV6-5
clone_size: -
cdr3_aa: CASSPGLKAFF

j_call: TRBJ1-1
d_call: TRBD1
v_call: TRBV5-1
clone_size: -
cdr3_aa: CASSSGQGRGTEAFF

j_call: TRBJ1-4
d_call: -
v_call: TRBV6-5
clone_size: -
cdr3_aa: CASRTASNEKLFF

j_call: TRBJ2-7
d_call: -
v_call: TRBV7-9
clone_size: few
cdr3_aa: CASSTPGAQSYEQYF

j_call: TRBJ1-6
d_call: -
v_call: TRBV3-1/TRBV3-2
clone_size: -
cdr3_aa: CASSLLGMGRSPLHF

j_call: TRBJ1-1
d_call: -
v_call: TRBV6-2/TRBV6-3
clone_size: -
cdr3_aa: CASSPGWTEAFF

j_call: TRBJ1-1
d_call: -
v_call: TRBV12-2
clone_size: -
cdr3_aa: CASRLDWKRNTEAFF

j_call: TRBJ1-2
d_call: -
v_call: TRBV4-3
clone_size: -
cdr3_aa: CASSYYREANYGYTF

j_call: TRBJ2-6
d_call: TRBD2
v_call: TRBV5-1
clone_size: -
cdr3_aa: CASSRDYPSTRTGANVLTF

j_call: TRBJ2-7
d_call: TRBD1
v_call: TRBV6-5
clone_size: -
cdr3_aa: CASSYFSEGAYEQYF

j_call: TRBJ2-7
d_call: -
v_call: TRBV6-6
clone_size: -
cdr3_aa: CASSQTEYEQYF

j_call: TRBJ2-7
d_call: -
v_call: TRBV27
clone_size: once
cdr3_aa: CASRSSERFTYEQYF

j_call: TRBJ2-7
d_call: -
v_call: TRBV28
clone_size: -
cdr3_aa: CASMSNYEQYF

j_call: TRBJ1-1
d_call: -
v_call: TRBV29-1
clone_size: -
cdr3_aa: CSVRAFGDTEAFF

j_call: TRBJ2-5
d_call: -
v_call: TRBV9
clone_size: once
cdr3_aa: CASSVDQGETQYF

j_call: TRBJ2-5
d_call: TRBD2
v_call: TRBV19
clone_size: once
cdr3_aa: CASGTSGGETQYF

j_call: TRBJ2-3
d_call: -
v_call: TRBV10-1
clone_size: -
cdr3_aa: CASSSGDPSTDTQYF

j_call: TRBJ2-5
d_call: TRBD2
v_call: TRBV9
clone_size: -
cdr3_aa: CASSPRTSGGAQKETQYF

j_call: TRBJ2-7
d_call: TRBD2
v_call: TRBV5-1
clone_size: -
cdr3_aa: CASSSGLAAYEQYF

j_call: TRBJ2-3
d_call: -
v_call: TRBV11-3
clone_size: once
cdr3_aa: CASSLGGAGAPDTQYF

j_call: TRBJ2-2
d_call: -
v_call: TRBV9
clone_size: once
cdr3_aa: CASSVDVSGSTGELFF

j_call: TRBJ1-1
d_call: -
v_call: TRBV19
clone_size: -
cdr3_aa: CASSILSGNTEAFF

j_call: TRBJ2-2
d_call: -
v_call: TRBV12-3/TRBV12-4
clone_size: -
cdr3_aa: CASSLVFAGELFF

j_call: TRBJ2-1
d_call: -
v_call: TRBV20-1
clone_size: once
cdr3_aa: CSARLLQEQFF

j_call: TRBJ2-4
d_call: -
v_call: TRBV23-1
clone_size: -
cdr3_aa: CASRRPRRGLNIQYF

j_call: TRBJ1-1
d_call: -
v_call: TRBV21-1
clone_size: once
cdr3_aa: CASSKPGRETEAFF

j_call: TRBJ2-1
d_call: TRBD2
v_call: TRBV29-1
clone_size: -
cdr3_aa: CSGGTSGRYEQFF

j_call: TRBJ2-1
d_call: TRBD2
v_call: TRBV5-1
clone_size: -
cdr3_aa: CASSLAGGADNEQFF

j_call: TRBJ1-6
d_call: TRBD1
v_call: TRBV5-5
clone_size: -
cdr3_aa: CASSFSRDRGNSPLHF

j_call: TRBJ1-1
d_call: TRBD1
v_call: TRBV10-1
clone_size: -
cdr3_aa: CASSSGQGKAFF

j_call: TRBJ2-3
d_call: TRBD2
v_call: TRBV11-2
clone_size: -
cdr3_aa: CASTNLAGFGTDTQYF

j_call: TRBJ2-5
d_call: -
v_call: TRBV4-1
clone_size: -
cdr3_aa: CASSQGQVETQYF

j_call: TRBJ1-6
d_call: TRBD1
v_call: TRBV3-1/TRBV3-2
clone_size: once
cdr3_aa: CASSQEGGQVRFGGNSPLHF

j_call: TRBJ1-2
d_call: -
v_call: TRBV5-1
clone_size: -
cdr3_aa: CASKALEANYGYTF

j_call: TRBJ1-1
d_call: TRBD1
v_call: TRBV19
clone_size: -
cdr3_aa: CASSTFRQGTTEAFF

j_call: TRBJ2-5
d_call: -
v_call: TRBV6-6
clone_size: -
cdr3_aa: CASRGWYRQETQYF